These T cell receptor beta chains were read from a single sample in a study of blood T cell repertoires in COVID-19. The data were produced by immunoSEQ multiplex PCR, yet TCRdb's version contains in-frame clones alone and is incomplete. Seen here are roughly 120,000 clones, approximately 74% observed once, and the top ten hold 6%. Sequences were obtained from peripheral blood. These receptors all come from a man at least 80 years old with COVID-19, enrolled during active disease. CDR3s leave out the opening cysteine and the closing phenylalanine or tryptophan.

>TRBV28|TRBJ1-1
ASSNGQGGLTEAF
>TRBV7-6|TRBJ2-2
ASSQDRTGELF
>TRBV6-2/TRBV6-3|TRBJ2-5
ASSYSGGKETQY
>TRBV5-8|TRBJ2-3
ASSLPGGLTDTQY
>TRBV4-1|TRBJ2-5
ASSQEGAGTSGRGETQY
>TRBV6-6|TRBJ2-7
ASSYSGSYEQY
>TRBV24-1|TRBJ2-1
ATSDLSGDNEQF
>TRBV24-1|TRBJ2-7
ATSDGGGREQY
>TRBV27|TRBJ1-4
ASSKNDGNEKLF
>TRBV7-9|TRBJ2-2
ASSLVGQITGELF
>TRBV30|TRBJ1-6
AWSTQTGSNSPLH
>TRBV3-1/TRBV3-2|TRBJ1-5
ASSQTTGNQPQH
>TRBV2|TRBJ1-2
ASTYRSGYT
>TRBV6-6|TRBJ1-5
ASSANRDAQPQH
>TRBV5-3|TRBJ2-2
ARSPDRGIAGRGTGELF
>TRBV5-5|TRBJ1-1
ASTLGGVNTEAF
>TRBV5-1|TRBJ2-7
ASSLVSPYEQY
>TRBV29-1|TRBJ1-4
SVGGARGSTNEKLF
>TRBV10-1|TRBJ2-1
ASSVPRWGPRNLNEQF
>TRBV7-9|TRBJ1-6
ASSSYRSSYNSPLH
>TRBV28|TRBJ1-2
ASSFGRGGYT
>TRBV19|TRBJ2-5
ASSITPAETQY
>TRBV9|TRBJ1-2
ASSVDRGMGGYT
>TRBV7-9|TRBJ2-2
ASSLPRALPGELF
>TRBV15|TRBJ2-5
ATSRVAGEGKTQY
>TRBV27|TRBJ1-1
ASSALTGHMNTEAF
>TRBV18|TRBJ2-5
ASSRGRQETQY
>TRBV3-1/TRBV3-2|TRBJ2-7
ASSQGNRASGEQY
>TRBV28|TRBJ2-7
ASSPAGSGYYEQY
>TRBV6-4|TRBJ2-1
ASSDSSGRADEQF
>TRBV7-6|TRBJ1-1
ASSSDSTEAF
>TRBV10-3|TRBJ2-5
AAKAGLVAETQY
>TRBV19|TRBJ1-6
ASSPRTGPSSYNSPLH
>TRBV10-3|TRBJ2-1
AIRVAGADEQF
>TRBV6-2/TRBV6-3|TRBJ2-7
ASSYRDTEQY
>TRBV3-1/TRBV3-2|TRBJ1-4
ASSHYVQGTNEKLF
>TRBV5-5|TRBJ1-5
ASSVSHNLPNQPQH
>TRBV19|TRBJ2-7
ATTGPRQRSYEQY
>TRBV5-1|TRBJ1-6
ASREGYSPLH
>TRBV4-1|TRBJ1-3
ASSLQALGNTIY
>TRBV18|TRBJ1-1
ASSPLAGTEAF
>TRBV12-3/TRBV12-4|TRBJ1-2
ASSQDRGQGYT
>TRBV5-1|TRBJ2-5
ASSLVGQRAGETQY
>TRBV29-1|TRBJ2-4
SVEVGQGNIQY
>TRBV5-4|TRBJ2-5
ASQRESQETQY
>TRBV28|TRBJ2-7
ASRGGGLPEQY
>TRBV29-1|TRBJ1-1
SVLGGREDAAF
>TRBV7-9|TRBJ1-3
ASSWDRGNTIY